This TCR beta chain was identified in a study of blood T cells in healthy people across ages. This clonotype was observed a few times. There were at least 5.5 micrograms of total RNA extracted from every sample. Germline CDR1 is KGHDR and CDR2 is SFDVKD. CDR3 size: 18 residues. V shed 4 bases, J shed 1 base, and the junction held 10 bases outside the gene matches. With a J-beta primer mix and a sample-barcoded 5' primer, a second PCR ran about 7 to 11 cycles. Each of the cDNA molecules was tagged by a template-switch adaptor with 12 random nucleotides. TCRdb re-derived calls from the 5' RACE reads in MiXCR, one entry per CDR3 protein. The sample shows under 1,000,000 distinct CDR3 sequences, roughly 46% of them seen only once.

The TCR originated in a man older than 75 in good health. The chain couples TRBV24-1 to TRBJ2-5; TRBD2 matches 11 bases. Sequencing was performed on blood. For the CDR3, the DNA is TGTGCCACCAGTGACACCACCACTAGCGGGAGAGGCCAAGAGACCCAGTACTTC. Encoded protein: CATSDTTTSGRGQETQYF.